The present TCR beta chain was sequenced within a study of Tregs in tolerant kidney transplant recipients. To note about this clone: The antigen is not known. Other DNA sequences in this sample translate to the same CDR3.

Unstimulated Tregs (CD4+CD25+CD127-) and CD4+CD25- non-Tregs were sorted from PBMCs. Sequencing was performed with immunoSEQ multiplex PCR; in TCRdb, only in-frame clones are kept and a portion is missing. The sample lists roughly 250,000 clones, approximately 84% occurring once. The study, taken as a whole, reports: Validation in larger populations is needed because few patients were studied. No direct test of biological reproducibility was done here.

Sequencing was performed on CD4+ T cells from blood. The source is a human donor in good health.

For the CDR3, the DNA is TGCGCCAGCAGCAGGGAGGGGCTCTACGAGCAGTACTTC. Encoded protein: CASSREGLYEQYF. The chain combines TRBV4-1 with TRBJ2-7; 7 bases are shared with TRBD2. Trimming at V came to 5 bases and at J to 3 bases, leaving 4 bases not matched to a gene. Germline V gene sequence: CDR1 MGHRA, CDR2 YSYEKL. The CDR3 extends over 13 amino acids.